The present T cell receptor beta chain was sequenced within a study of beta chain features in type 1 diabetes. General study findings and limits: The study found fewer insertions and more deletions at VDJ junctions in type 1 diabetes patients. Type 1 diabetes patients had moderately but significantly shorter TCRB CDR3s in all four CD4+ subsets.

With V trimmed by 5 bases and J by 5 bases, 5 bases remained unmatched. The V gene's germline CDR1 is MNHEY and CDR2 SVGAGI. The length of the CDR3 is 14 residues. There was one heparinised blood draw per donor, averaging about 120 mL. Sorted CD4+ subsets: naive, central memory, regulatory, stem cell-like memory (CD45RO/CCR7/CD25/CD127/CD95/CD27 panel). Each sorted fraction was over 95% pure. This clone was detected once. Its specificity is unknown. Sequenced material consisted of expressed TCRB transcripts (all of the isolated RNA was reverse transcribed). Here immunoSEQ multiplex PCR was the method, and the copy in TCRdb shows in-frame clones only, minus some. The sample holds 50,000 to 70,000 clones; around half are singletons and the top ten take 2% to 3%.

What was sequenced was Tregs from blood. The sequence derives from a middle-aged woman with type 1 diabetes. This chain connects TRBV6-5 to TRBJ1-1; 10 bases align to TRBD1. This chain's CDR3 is CASSKGQGSTEAFF. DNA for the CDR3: TGTGCCAGCAGTAAGGGACAGGGGAGTACTGAAGCTTTCTTT.